The clone carrying this T cell receptor beta chain was picked up a small number of times. Its antigen is not identified. The CDR3 runs to 13 residues. CDR1 and CDR2 (germline): SEHNR, FQNEAQ (reference sequence). V was clipped by 3 bases and J by 5 bases, with 8 bases between them. The data were obtained in a study of beta chain features in type 1 diabetes. Study-wide results and limits: Shortening of TCRB CDR3s, moderate but significant, appeared in all four CD4+ subsets of Type 1 diabetes patients. cDNA sequencing could over-represent cells with high TCR expression.

Since all of the isolated RNA was reverse transcribed, expressed TCRB transcripts were what got sequenced. Several million reads per sample on average were obtained from naive, central memory and regulatory T cell samples. Here immunoSEQ multiplex PCR was the method, and the copy in TCRdb shows in-frame clones only, minus some. The sample carries some 350,000 clones, 8.5% to 10% recorded once. This TCR derives from a man aged 30-40 years with type 1 diabetes. The chain employs TRBV7-9 and TRBJ2-1; D may be TRBD1 (5 bases). Sequences were obtained from central memory CD4+ T cells from blood. The CDR3 loop reads CASSFVGDNEQFF. The CDR3 DNA follows: TGTGCCAGCAGCTTCGTAGGGGACAATGAGCAGTTCTTC.